This TCR beta chain emerged from a study of blood T cell repertoires in COVID-19. Study in general: Sites in the United States, Italy and Spain provided acute and convalescent COVID-19 samples.

Sequencing used immunoSEQ multiplex PCR; TCRdb keeps in-frame clones, though not all of them. This table holds 70,000 or so clones, 85% found once. The CDR3 covers 15 residues. V lost 5 bases to trimming and J lost 5 bases, with 15 bases between them. The V gene's germline CDR1 is MNHEY and CDR2 SVGEGT. The chain is built from TRBV6-2 or TRBV6-3 and TRBJ2-2, with a possible D match to TRBD2 (6 bases). The receptor's source is a man at least 80 years old with acute or convalescent COVID-19. What was sequenced was peripheral blood. Written as DNA, the CDR3 is TGTGCCAGCAGTCAAGCGGGCAAATGGACCGGGGAGCTGTTTTTT. Translated, it gives CASSQAGKWTGELFF.